The rows below give T cell receptor beta chains drawn from one sample of a study of metastatic and nonmetastatic thyroid tumors. TCRdb re-clonotyped the PCR reads through MiXCR. Among roughly 30,000 clones, approximately 20% were seen once, and the ten largest hold 10%. The sequenced material came from blood. These receptors came from a female donor with papillary thyroid cancer or a benign thyroid nodule (not recorded which). Some clones in this sample may be carry-over from other donors' samples. Both conserved end residues are part of each CDR3. The size field is filled for only some rows; it gives once, few, many or a size class.

V gene: TRBV10-1; clone size: few; CDR3 protein: CAIIPGQTREAFF
V gene: TRBV7-8; clone size: many; CDR3 protein: CASSPVEGGLPIDEQFF
V gene: TRBV18; clone size: many; CDR3 protein: CASSPIAQVQETQYF
V gene: TRBV10-1; clone size: many; CDR3 protein: CASSESGNRVQETQYF
V gene: TRBV28; clone size: many; CDR3 protein: CASSLSDTPEKLFF
V gene: TRBV5-1; clone size: -; CDR3 protein: CASSLARANEQYF
V gene: TRBV11-3; clone size: -; CDR3 protein: CASSLRRAGTDTQYF
V gene: TRBV6-1; clone size: few; CDR3 protein: CATQVVRGDTGELFF
V gene: TRBV19; clone size: many; CDR3 protein: CASSMRGENQPQHF
V gene: TRBV28; clone size: few; CDR3 protein: CASSWTISYNSPLHF
V gene: TRBV19; clone size: many; CDR3 protein: CASRGQNSGNTIYF